This T cell receptor beta chain was sequenced for a study of OX40 agonist ivuxolimab in advanced cancers. The protocol was immunoSEQ multiplex PCR, while the TCRdb copy is restricted to in-frame clones and leaves out a portion. The sample lists about 20,000 clones; roughly four fifths were seen once. V dropped 7 bases and J dropped 7; count of bases not matched to a gene: 7. There are 12 residues in the CDR3. Germline CDR1 SGHRS, CDR2 YFSETQ. J is TRBJ2-7 and V is TRBV5-1; 8 positions match TRBD1. Sample: CD4+ or CD8+ T cells sorted from blood, taken in a trial of the OX40 agonist ivuxolimab. The origin of this receptor is an adult with an advanced solid tumor such as melanoma, head and neck, liver or kidney cancer. The CDR3 DNA reads TGCGCCAGCCAGGGGGCGCATGGGGAGCAGTACTTC. It yields the protein CASQGAHGEQYF.